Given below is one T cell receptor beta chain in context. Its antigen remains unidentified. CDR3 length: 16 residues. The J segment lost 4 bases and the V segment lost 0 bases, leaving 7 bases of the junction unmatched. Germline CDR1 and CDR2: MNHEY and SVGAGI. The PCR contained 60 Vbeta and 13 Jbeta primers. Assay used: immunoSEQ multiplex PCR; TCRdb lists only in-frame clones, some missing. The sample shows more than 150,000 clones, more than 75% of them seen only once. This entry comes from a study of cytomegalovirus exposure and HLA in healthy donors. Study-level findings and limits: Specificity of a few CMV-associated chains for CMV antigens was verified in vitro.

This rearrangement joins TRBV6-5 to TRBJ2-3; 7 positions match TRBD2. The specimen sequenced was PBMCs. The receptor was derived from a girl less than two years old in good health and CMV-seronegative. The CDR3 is CASSYSPGGTPDTQYF. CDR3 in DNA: TGTGCCAGCAGTTACTCACCGGGAGGTACCCCAGATACGCAGTATTTT.